The rows below give T cell receptor beta chains drawn from one sample of a study of blood T cell repertoires in COVID-19. Assay: immunoSEQ multiplex PCR; the TCRdb copy retains only in-frame clones and omits some. This sample has approximately 300,000 clones, with 90% to 95% found just once. Sequences were obtained from PBMCs or T cells enriched from blood (not recorded which). The receptors were sampled from a woman in her twenties or thirties who had been exposed to COVID-19. Both conserved end residues are part of each CDR3. D genes are given only for firm matches. A clone size is listed for some rows: how often the clone was seen (once, few, many), or a class if it is expanded.

d_gene,v_gene,abundance,j_gene,CDR3nt,CDR3aa
TRBD1,TRBV2,.,TRBJ1-2,TGTGCCAGCAGCGAAGCCGGGACAGGGGGCGAGTACGGCTATGGCTACACCTTC,CASSEAGTGGEYGYGYTF
.,TRBV29-1,once,TRBJ2-7,TGCAGCGTGGCCTTTTCCTACGAGCAGTACTTC,CSVAFSYEQYF
.,TRBV5-8,.,TRBJ2-7,TGTGCCAGCAGGTACGGGAACTACTACGAGCAGTACTTC,CASRYGNYYEQYF
.,TRBV6-5,.,TRBJ1-1,TGTGCCAGCACCCCTGGCAGGAACACTGAAGCTTTCTTT,CASTPGRNTEAFF
.,TRBV24-1,.,TRBJ1-3,TGTGCCACCAGTGATTTAGTACAGGCCCTCTCTGGAAACACCATATATTTT,CATSDLVQALSGNTIYF
TRBD1,TRBV6-5,.,TRBJ2-3,TGTGCCAGCGGATCCTGGACAGGGGGCACAGATACGCAGTATTTT,CASGSWTGGTDTQYF
TRBD1,TRBV11-2,.,TRBJ1-2,TGTGCCAGCAGCTTAGACCCGGGACAGGGGTACTATGGCTACACCTTC,CASSLDPGQGYYGYTF
.,TRBV5-1,few,TRBJ2-7,TGCGCCAGCAGCTTGGGACAGCCCCTAGGCGAGCAGTACTTC,CASSLGQPLGEQYF
.,TRBV29-1,.,TRBJ1-6,TGCAGCGCTAGGACAGACGATAATTCACCCCTCCACTTT,CSARTDDNSPLHF
.,TRBV7-2,.,TRBJ2-7,TGTGCCAGCAGCTTAGGGCAGGGAACCTACGAGCAGTACTTC,CASSLGQGTYEQYF
.,TRBV6-5,.,TRBJ1-2,TGTGCCGGCCAAACCTCGCCTAACTATGGCTACACCTTC,CAGQTSPNYGYTF
TRBD2,TRBV3-1/TRBV3-2,.,TRBJ2-1,TGTGCCAGCAGCCCTCAGAGCGGGGGGGGCTACAATGAGCAGTTCTTC,CASSPQSGGGYNEQFF
.,TRBV29-1,.,TRBJ1-1,TGCAGCATAGGTCCCAACCCCGGGACTGAAGCTTTCTTT,CSIGPNPGTEAFF
TRBD1,TRBV11-2,.,TRBJ1-1,TGTGCCAGCAGCTCGAGGGGGGAACAGGGGGCGGCGAGCACTGAAGCTTTCTTT,CASSSRGEQGAASTEAFF
.,TRBV6-2/TRBV6-3,.,TRBJ1-2,TGTGCCAGCAGCCCCAGGGACTATGGCTACACCTTC,CASSPRDYGYTF
TRBD1,TRBV15,.,TRBJ1-5,TGTGCCACCAGCAGAGATGGGGACAGTCATTTCAATCAGCCCCAGCATTTT,CATSRDGDSHFNQPQHF
.,TRBV5-1,once,TRBJ1-1,TGCGCCAGCAGCTCCCACTCCGCGGGGAACACTGAAGCTTTCTTT,CASSSHSAGNTEAFF
TRBD1,TRBV3-1/TRBV3-2,.,TRBJ1-3,TGTGCCAGCAGCGCCCGGGACAGGTCTTTTTCTGGAAACACCATATATTTT,CASSARDRSFSGNTIYF
.,TRBV7-3,once,TRBJ2-1,TGTGCCAGCAGCTTAGAGGGCCGCTCCTACAATGAGCAGTTCTTC,CASSLEGRSYNEQFF
.,TRBV4-2,.,TRBJ1-2,TGTGCCAGCAGCCAAGGGAGCGGACCCGCGGAAGGCTACACCTTC,CASSQGSGPAEGYTF
.,TRBV19,.,TRBJ1-5,TGTGCCAGTAGTATTAGGGAGGGTCGGCAGCCCCAGCATTTT,CASSIREGRQPQHF
.,TRBV5-4,.,TRBJ2-7,TGTGCCAGCAGCCCCCGGGACAACGAGCAGTACTTC,CASSPRDNEQYF
.,TRBV10-3,once,TRBJ1-6,TGTGCCACCCTCGCGGCCGGTGGTTCACCCCTCCACTTT,CATLAAGGSPLHF
TRBD1,TRBV7-9,.,TRBJ1-3,TGTGCCAGCAGCTCCACACGCCCGACAGGGGCAAACACCATATATTTT,CASSSTRPTGANTIYF
.,TRBV18,.,TRBJ2-1,TGTGCCAGCTCACCCCCCGTGTTGGGAGGTGAGCAGTTCTTC,CASSPPVLGGEQFF
.,TRBV5-1,.,TRBJ1-1,TGCGCCAGCAGCTTGTCAGGGGAGACTGAAGCTTTCTTT,CASSLSGETEAFF
TRBD2,TRBV7-3,.,TRBJ2-1,TGTGCCAGCAGCCCCTCTAGCGGGGGGGTAAGGATAGGACATGAGCAGTTCTTC,CASSPSSGGVRIGHEQFF
.,TRBV14,once,TRBJ1-2,TGTGCCAGCAGCCAAGAGGCTTACTATGGCTACACCTTC,CASSQEAYYGYTF